These 14 T cell receptor beta chains share one sample of origin, sequenced in a study of blood T cell repertoires in COVID-19. TCRdb keeps only in-frame clones here, not all; method: immunoSEQ multiplex PCR. The sample contains fewer than 150,000 clones, 75% to 85% of which appear only once. The specimen sequenced was peripheral blood. All receptors derive from a man over 45 with acute or convalescent COVID-19.

The chain uses TRBV7-9 and TRBJ1-2, with unresolved D. V was trimmed by 1 base and J by 5 bases, leaving 5 bases between them. CDR1 SEHNR and CDR2 FQNEAQ come from the germline V gene (reference sequence). This CDR3 spans 12 amino acids. CDR3 DNA sequence: TGTGCCAGCAGCTTAGGTCCTTATGGCTACACCTTC. This codes for CASSLGPYGYTF.

Written as DNA, the CDR3 is TGTGCCAGCTCACCGGGACAGGGATACTTAGGCTACACCTTC. It translates to CASSPGQGYLGYTF. The genes are TRBV18 and TRBJ1-2, with TRBD1 matching over 9 bases. V shed 3 bases, J shed 8 bases, and the junction held 7 bases outside the gene matches. Germline CDR1 reads KGHSH; CDR2 reads LQKENI. The CDR3 is made up of 14 amino acids.

This clone was seen once. This rearrangement joins TRBV9 to TRBJ1-3, with 7 bases identical to TRBD1. This CDR3 comprises 16 residues. Germline lookup yields CDR1 SGDLS and CDR2 YYNGEE. V gave up 4 bases and J gave up 0 bases; unmatched junction bases: 7. The CDR3 sequence is CASSFQGGHSGNTIYF. The DNA of the CDR3 is TGTGCCAGCAGCTTTCAGGGGGGCCACTCTGGAAACACCATATATTTT.

The chain's CDR3 is CASSQVFNTEAFF. The CDR3 bases are TGTGCCAGCAGCCAAGTATTTAACACTGAAGCTTTCTTT. This chain connects TRBV4-2 to TRBJ1-1; D is unresolved. Germline CDR1 and CDR2: LGHNA and YNFKEQ. The CDR3 runs 13 residues. Trimming shortened V by 1 base and J by 2 bases, and 5 bases separated the two germline ends.

The chain joins TRBV9 to TRBJ2-5; tentatively, D is TRBD2 (6 bases). Trimming pared 3 bases from V and 1 base from J, leaving 16 bases between. The germline CDR1 and CDR2 sequences are SGDLS and YYNGEE. CDR3 length: 16 residues. CDR3 loop: CASSASNTGGQETQYF. In DNA form, the CDR3 reads TGTGCCAGCAGCGCCTCGAACACCGGGGGCCAAGAGACCCAGTACTTC.

The chain links TRBV11-2 to TRBJ1-2, with D possibly matching TRBD1 (6 bases). V was trimmed by 1 base and J by 7 bases, leaving 16 bases between them. Germline values: CDR1 SGHAT, CDR2 FQNNGV. This CDR3 is built from 15 residues. The CDR3 DNA sequence: TGTGCCAGCAGCTTAGGGGGGCAATATCGGCGTGGCTACACCTTC. Residues: CASSLGGQYRRGYTF.

J is TRBJ2-5 and V is TRBV28; 11 bases match TRBD1. The CDR3 sequence is 16 residues long. J was trimmed by 4 bases and V by 7 bases; bases with no gene match: 11. Germline V gene sequence: CDR1 MDHEN, CDR2 SYDVKM. Here the CDR3 DNA reads TGTGCCAGCAATCCCGCTAGGACAGGGGGCATAGAGACCCAGTACTTC. It encodes CASNPARTGGIETQYF.

This chain links TRBV27 with TRBJ2-1, with 11 bases lining up with TRBD2. Germline V CDR1 and CDR2: MNHEY, SMNVEV (reference sequence). CDR3 length: 15 amino acids. J lost 6 bases, V lost 2 bases, and 3 bases had no gene match. The CDR3 DNA reads TGTGCCAGCAGTTTACAACTAGCGGGAGCCAATGAGCAGTTCTTC. It yields the protein CASSLQLAGANEQFF.

The chain is built from TRBV9 and TRBJ2-1; 7 bases align to TRBD1. V shed 7 bases, J shed 9 bases, and the junction held 4 bases outside the gene matches. CDR3 length: 11 amino acids. CDR1 and CDR2 (germline): SGDLS, YYNGEE. The DNA of the CDR3 is TGTGCCAGCCAAGGGGGCTTTGAGCAGTTCTTC. It yields the protein CASQGGFEQFF.

This chain joins TRBV3-1 (or the pseudogene TRBV3-2) and TRBJ2-3, with TRBD2 matching 7 bases. The V and J ends lost 0 bases and 0 bases, in that order; junction bases with no gene match: 15. The CDR3 is 20 amino acids. The germline V gene encodes CDR1 LGHDT and CDR2 YNNKEL (reference sequence). DNA for the CDR3: TGTGCCAGCAGCCAAGACCGCCCCTCTAGGCTAGCGGTAAGCACAGATACGCAGTATTTT. Translated, it gives CASSQDRPSRLAVSTDTQYF.

V usage is TRBV5-6 and J usage is TRBJ2-5, with TRBD2 matching 12 bases. The CDR3 totals 16 residues. The trim removed 2 bases at V and 5 bases at J, leaving 7 bases unmatched. CDR1 and CDR2 from the germline V gene are SGHDT and YYEEEE. CDR3: CASSLRLAGVVETQYF. CDR3 sequence (DNA): TGTGCCAGCAGCTTAAGACTAGCGGGAGTCGTGGAGACCCAGTACTTC.

This clone appeared a few times. The chain combines TRBV6-1 with TRBJ1-1; TRBD1 agrees at 10 bases. The CDR3 has 15 residues. Germline V CDR1 and CDR2: MNHNS, SASEGT. The trim removed 1 base at V and 4 bases at J, leaving 3 bases unmatched. The CDR3 region is CASSEGTGGFTEAFF. CDR3 bases: TGTGCCAGCAGTGAAGGGACAGGGGGATTCACTGAAGCTTTCTTT.

The genes are TRBV6-2 or TRBV6-3 and TRBJ1-1, with D unresolved. V shed 4 bases and J shed 1 base, with 4 bases lying between them. Per the germline V gene, CDR1 is MNHEY and CDR2 is SVGEGT. The CDR3 runs to 12 residues. CDR3 region: CASSSRNTEAFF. The CDR3 nucleotides read TGTGCCAGCAGTTCCAGGAACACTGAAGCTTTCTTT.

There are a few counts of this clone. This chain uses TRBV6-5 with TRBJ1-2, with 7 bases identical to TRBD1. Germline loops: CDR1 MNHEY, CDR2 SVGAGI. The CDR3 is 15 residues long. V lost 6 bases to trimming and J lost 0 bases; unmatched junction nucleotides: 7. CDR3: CASSTGTAANYGYTF. The CDR3 nucleotides read TGTGCCAGCAGCACCGGGACAGCCGCTAACTATGGCTACACCTTC.